Listed below are T cell receptor beta chains from one sample, sequenced in a study of shared clonotypes between healthy human individuals. Profiling relied on immunoSEQ multiplex PCR, and the TCRdb table lists in-frame clones only, not all of them. The profile shows more than 1,200,000 clones, approximately 98.5% of them singletons. Specimen: naive CD4+ T cells sorted from blood. Every receptor here comes from a man aged 30 to 45 in good health. The CDR3 runs from the conserved cysteine through the conserved F or W. The D gene is left open where the match is weak. Clone size is given for some rows only: seen once, a few or many times, or a class if the clone is expanded.

clone size: .; D gene: .; V gene: TRBV18; J gene: TRBJ2-5; CDR3 protein: CASSPSVKETQYF; CDR3 DNA: TGTGCCAGCTCACCCTCCGTTAAAGAGACCCAGTACTTC
clone size: .; D gene: .; V gene: TRBV7-2; J gene: TRBJ2-5; CDR3 protein: CASSKTQETQYF; CDR3 DNA: TGTGCCAGCAGTAAGACTCAAGAGACCCAGTACTTC
clone size: .; D gene: TRBD1; V gene: TRBV4-1; J gene: TRBJ1-2; CDR3 protein: CASSQGMPRQGPGYTF; CDR3 DNA: TGCGCCAGCAGCCAGGGCATGCCGCGACAGGGCCCTGGCTACACCTTC
clone size: .; D gene: .; V gene: TRBV29-1; J gene: TRBJ1-2; CDR3 protein: CSVVGNGYTF; CDR3 DNA: TGCAGCGTTGTGGGTAATGGCTACACCTTC
clone size: .; D gene: .; V gene: TRBV14; J gene: TRBJ1-5; CDR3 protein: CASSKGNQPQHF; CDR3 DNA: TGTGCCAGCAGCAAGGGAAATCAGCCCCAGCATTTT
clone size: .; D gene: .; V gene: TRBV28; J gene: TRBJ1-2; CDR3 protein: CASSPWGASYGYTF; CDR3 DNA: TGTGCCAGCAGCCCATGGGGGGCATCGTATGGCTACACCTTC
clone size: .; D gene: .; V gene: TRBV18; J gene: TRBJ1-2; CDR3 protein: CASSQTTSGDNYGYTF; CDR3 DNA: TGTGCCAGCTCACAAACCACTTCAGGGGATAACTATGGCTACACCTTC
clone size: .; D gene: .; V gene: TRBV10-3; J gene: TRBJ2-7; CDR3 protein: CAITGSPVREQYF; CDR3 DNA: TGTGCCATCACGGGGTCCCCTGTCCGCGAGCAGTACTTC
clone size: .; D gene: .; V gene: TRBV29-1; J gene: TRBJ2-5; CDR3 protein: CSVVAGAETQYF; CDR3 DNA: TGCAGCGTTGTGGCAGGTGCCGAGACCCAGTACTTC
clone size: .; D gene: .; V gene: TRBV7-9; J gene: TRBJ2-1; CDR3 protein: CASSLARGGAPDNEQFF; CDR3 DNA: TGTGCCAGCAGCTTAGCTAGGGGCGGGGCGCCGGACAATGAGCAGTTCTTC
clone size: .; D gene: TRBD2; V gene: TRBV5-4; J gene: TRBJ2-5; CDR3 protein: CASSPHTAGTSSIGTQYF; CDR3 DNA: TGTGCCAGCAGCCCCCATACCGCCGGGACTAGCAGTATAGGGACCCAGTACTTC
clone size: .; D gene: .; V gene: TRBV5-1; J gene: TRBJ2-3; CDR3 protein: CATKLLGEDTQYF; CDR3 DNA: TGCGCCACAAAACTATTGGGGGAAGATACGCAGTATTTT
clone size: once; D gene: TRBD1; V gene: TRBV30; J gene: TRBJ2-3; CDR3 protein: CAFFRQGVRYWTSTDTQYF; CDR3 DNA: TGTGCCTTTTTTAGACAGGGTGTAAGGTATTGGACCTCCACAGATACGCAGTATTTT
clone size: .; D gene: TRBD1; V gene: TRBV10-3; J gene: TRBJ2-7; CDR3 protein: CATRGRDRGSYEQYF; CDR3 DNA: TGTGCCACCAGGGGACGGGACAGGGGGTCGTACGAGCAGTACTTC
clone size: .; D gene: .; V gene: TRBV11-2; J gene: TRBJ1-1; CDR3 protein: CASSLGRLGYNEAFF; CDR3 DNA: TGTGCCAGCAGCTTAGGAAGACTGGGGTATAATGAAGCTTTCTTT
clone size: .; D gene: TRBD2; V gene: TRBV28; J gene: TRBJ2-1; CDR3 protein: CATSGAYNEQFF; CDR3 DNA: TGTGCCACTAGCGGGGCCTACAATGAGCAGTTCTTC
clone size: once; D gene: TRBD1; V gene: TRBV18; J gene: TRBJ2-7; CDR3 protein: CASSLKPHRGLDEQYF; CDR3 DNA: TGTGCCAGCTCACTCAAACCCCACAGGGGCTTGGACGAGCAGTACTTC
clone size: .; D gene: .; V gene: TRBV13; J gene: TRBJ2-1; CDR3 protein: CASSPPVLAVTNEQFF; CDR3 DNA: TGTGCCAGCAGCCCCCCCGTTTTAGCGGTTACCAATGAGCAGTTCTTC
clone size: .; D gene: TRBD1; V gene: TRBV10-3; J gene: TRBJ2-7; CDR3 protein: CAISDPGQANSYEQYF; CDR3 DNA: TGTGCCATCAGTGACCCGGGACAGGCGAACTCCTACGAGCAGTACTTC
clone size: .; D gene: .; V gene: TRBV2; J gene: TRBJ1-2; CDR3 protein: CASRKSRGHGYTF; CDR3 DNA: TGTGCCAGCAGGAAATCCAGGGGACATGGCTACACCTTC
clone size: .; D gene: TRBD2; V gene: TRBV11-2; J gene: TRBJ2-3; CDR3 protein: CASRKWPASGTDTQYF; CDR3 DNA: TGTGCCAGCAGAAAGTGGCCGGCTAGCGGGACAGATACGCAGTATTTT
clone size: .; D gene: .; V gene: TRBV19; J gene: TRBJ1-4; CDR3 protein: CASSPRTVLGTNEKLFF; CDR3 DNA: TGTGCCAGTAGTCCTCGGACGGTCCTAGGAACTAATGAAAAACTGTTTTTT
clone size: .; D gene: TRBD2; V gene: TRBV6-4; J gene: TRBJ2-1; CDR3 protein: CASSGLAGYNEQFF; CDR3 DNA: TGTGCCAGCAGTGGCCTAGCGGGGTACAATGAGCAGTTCTTC
clone size: .; D gene: .; V gene: TRBV20-1; J gene: TRBJ2-3; CDR3 protein: CSASPQTF; CDR3 DNA: TGCAGTGCTAGCCCCCAAACCTTT
clone size: .; D gene: TRBD1; V gene: TRBV15; J gene: TRBJ1-3; CDR3 protein: CATSRAQGADTIYF; CDR3 DNA: TGTGCCACCAGCAGAGCGCAGGGGGCAGACACCATATATTTT
clone size: .; D gene: .; V gene: TRBV30; J gene: TRBJ2-7; CDR3 protein: CAGKVSYEQYF; CDR3 DNA: TGTGCCGGGAAGGTGAGCTACGAGCAGTACTTC
clone size: .; D gene: TRBD1; V gene: TRBV5-4; J gene: TRBJ1-1; CDR3 protein: CASSLARQGIPTEAFF; CDR3 DNA: TGTGCCAGCAGCTTGGCCAGACAGGGGATTCCCACTGAAGCTTTCTTT
clone size: .; D gene: .; V gene: TRBV14; J gene: TRBJ1-2; CDR3 protein: CASSQYRWTTVIYGYTF; CDR3 DNA: TGTGCCAGCAGCCAATACAGGTGGACGACAGTAATCTATGGCTACACCTTC
clone size: .; D gene: .; V gene: TRBV7-6; J gene: TRBJ2-7; CDR3 protein: CASSLALTYEQYF; CDR3 DNA: TGTGCCAGCAGCTTAGCGCTCACCTACGAGCAGTACTTC
clone size: .; D gene: TRBD2; V gene: TRBV7-9; J gene: TRBJ2-6; CDR3 protein: CASSLPGLAGLTGANVLTF; CDR3 DNA: TGTGCCAGCAGCTTACCTGGACTAGCGGGACTAACTGGGGCCAACGTCCTGACTTTC
clone size: .; D gene: .; V gene: TRBV7-2; J gene: TRBJ2-7; CDR3 protein: CASSLRTSLSYEQYF; CDR3 DNA: TGTGCCAGCAGCCTGAGGACAAGCCTCTCCTACGAGCAGTACTTC
clone size: .; D gene: .; V gene: TRBV7-2; J gene: TRBJ1-3; CDR3 protein: CASSSRQSPGNTIYF; CDR3 DNA: TGTGCCAGCAGTTCACGACAGAGTCCTGGAAACACCATATATTTT
clone size: .; D gene: .; V gene: TRBV18; J gene: TRBJ2-7; CDR3 protein: CASSPKSGAYEQYF; CDR3 DNA: TGTGCCAGCTCACCAAAGTCAGGGGCCTACGAGCAGTACTTC
clone size: .; D gene: .; V gene: TRBV21-1; J gene: TRBJ2-7; CDR3 protein: CASSKRDRLAGGDEQYF; CDR3 DNA: TGTGCCAGCAGCAAAAGGGACCGACTAGCGGGAGGGGACGAGCAGTACTTC
clone size: .; D gene: .; V gene: TRBV6-6; J gene: TRBJ2-7; CDR3 protein: CASGAPTYEQYF; CDR3 DNA: TGTGCCAGCGGGGCACCGACCTACGAGCAGTACTTC
clone size: .; D gene: .; V gene: TRBV7-6; J gene: TRBJ2-7; CDR3 protein: CASSLARLGEQYF; CDR3 DNA: TGTGCCAGCAGCTTAGCGCGGCTCGGCGAGCAGTACTTC
clone size: .; D gene: .; V gene: TRBV18; J gene: TRBJ2-7; CDR3 protein: CASSPGPRSLVRYEQYF; CDR3 DNA: TGTGCCAGCTCACCGGGACCCCGGAGCCTAGTGAGATACGAGCAGTACTTC
clone size: .; D gene: .; V gene: TRBV9; J gene: TRBJ1-2; CDR3 protein: CASSLTPSAGGYTF; CDR3 DNA: TGTGCCAGCAGCCTCACCCCTTCGGCGGGGGGCTACACCTTC
clone size: .; D gene: TRBD2; V gene: TRBV6-4; J gene: TRBJ2-1; CDR3 protein: CATSGLAGGPLSEQFF; CDR3 DNA: TGTGCCACCTCGGGACTAGCGGGAGGCCCGCTGTCCGAGCAGTTCTTC
clone size: .; D gene: .; V gene: TRBV5-1; J gene: TRBJ1-4; CDR3 protein: CASRQATNEKLFF; CDR3 DNA: TGCGCCAGCAGACAGGCAACTAATGAAAAACTGTTTTTT
clone size: .; D gene: .; V gene: TRBV2; J gene: TRBJ2-2; CDR3 protein: CASSGTIRNTGELFF; CDR3 DNA: TGTGCCAGCAGTGGGACTATCAGAAACACCGGGGAGCTGTTTTTT
clone size: .; D gene: TRBD2; V gene: TRBV30; J gene: TRBJ2-4; CDR3 protein: CAWSVLEGAGGIQYF; CDR3 DNA: TGTGCCTGGAGTGTCTTAGAAGGTGCGGGGGGGATTCAGTACTTC
clone size: .; D gene: .; V gene: TRBV5-8; J gene: TRBJ2-7; CDR3 protein: CASSVTFKQYF; CDR3 DNA: TGTGCCAGCAGCGTAACCTTCAAGCAGTACTTC
clone size: .; D gene: TRBD2; V gene: TRBV7-9; J gene: TRBJ2-1; CDR3 protein: CASSLSGSYNEQFF; CDR3 DNA: TGTGCCAGCAGCTTAAGCGGGAGCTACAATGAGCAGTTCTTC
clone size: .; D gene: .; V gene: TRBV4-2; J gene: TRBJ2-5; CDR3 protein: CASSQDIGDWRYF; CDR3 DNA: TGTGCCAGCAGCCAAGATATAGGGGACTGGAGGTACTTC
clone size: .; D gene: TRBD1; V gene: TRBV7-2; J gene: TRBJ1-2; CDR3 protein: CASSPRQGGGGYTF; CDR3 DNA: TGTGCCAGCAGCCCCCGACAGGGTGGCGGTGGCTACACCTTC
clone size: .; D gene: .; V gene: TRBV10-3; J gene: TRBJ1-2; CDR3 protein: CAISVSGLRDGYTF; CDR3 DNA: TGTGCCATCAGTGTTAGCGGCCTTAGGGATGGCTACACCTTC
clone size: .; D gene: .; V gene: TRBV28; J gene: TRBJ2-7; CDR3 protein: CASRQTVYEQYF; CDR3 DNA: TGTGCCAGCAGACAGACAGTTTACGAGCAGTACTTC
clone size: .; D gene: .; V gene: TRBV28; J gene: TRBJ2-2; CDR3 protein: CASTHGTLNTGELFF; CDR3 DNA: TGTGCCAGCACCCACGGGACTCTGAACACCGGGGAGCTGTTTTTT
clone size: .; D gene: TRBD1; V gene: TRBV7-9; J gene: TRBJ2-3; CDR3 protein: CASRRQGRTDTQYF; CDR3 DNA: TGTGCCAGCAGACGACAGGGGCGCACAGATACGCAGTATTTT
clone size: once; D gene: TRBD2; V gene: TRBV28; J gene: TRBJ2-1; CDR3 protein: CASGLAYNEQFF; CDR3 DNA: TGTGCCAGCGGACTAGCCTACAATGAGCAGTTCTTC
clone size: .; D gene: TRBD1; V gene: TRBV30; J gene: TRBJ2-7; CDR3 protein: CAWNRDSLSYEQYF; CDR3 DNA: TGTGCCTGGAATCGGGACAGCTTATCCTACGAGCAGTACTTC
clone size: once; D gene: .; V gene: TRBV7-9; J gene: TRBJ2-1; CDR3 protein: CASSPQFRASRIYNEQFF; CDR3 DNA: TGTGCCAGCAGCCCGCAATTTAGGGCGTCCCGTATCTACAATGAGCAGTTCTTC
clone size: .; D gene: .; V gene: TRBV5-6; J gene: TRBJ2-1; CDR3 protein: CASSLIRDDYNEQFF; CDR3 DNA: TGTGCCAGCAGCCTTATCAGGGACGACTACAATGAGCAGTTCTTC
clone size: .; D gene: .; V gene: TRBV5-4; J gene: TRBJ1-2; CDR3 protein: CASSFPGEGGYTF; CDR3 DNA: TGTGCCAGCAGCTTTCCGGGGGAAGGTGGCTACACCTTC
clone size: .; D gene: .; V gene: TRBV5-1; J gene: TRBJ2-7; CDR3 protein: CASSLSGIGQYF; CDR3 DNA: TGCGCCAGCAGCTTGAGTGGGATTGGGCAGTACTTC
clone size: .; D gene: .; V gene: TRBV18; J gene: TRBJ2-2; CDR3 protein: CASSPLHIANTGELFF; CDR3 DNA: TGTGCCAGCTCACCACTGCACATAGCGAACACCGGGGAGCTGTTTTTT
clone size: .; D gene: .; V gene: TRBV5-1; J gene: TRBJ1-1; CDR3 protein: CASSLEAWSHEAFF; CDR3 DNA: TGCGCCAGCAGCTTGGAGGCCTGGAGTCATGAAGCTTTCTTT